The clone carrying this T cell receptor (beta chain) was found many times. Its cognate antigen is unknown. Germline CDR1 is SGHRS and CDR2 is YFSETQ. The length of the CDR3 is 14 residues. Trimming at V came to 4 bases and at J to 5 bases, leaving 3 bases not matched to a gene. These data originate in a study of identical twins. Study-wide results and limits: Out-of-frame alpha sequences common to twins exhibited an excess of low generation probability.

TCRdb ran MiXCR on the 5' RACE reads and lists one entry per CDR3 protein. The sample gives hundreds of thousands of distinct CDR3 sequences, about 12% of which show up once; around 1.6% is in the top ten. Separately, the same data were catalogued under a study of yellow fever vaccine responses in identical twins.

V is TRBV5-1 and J is TRBJ2-4; 10 bases are a match to TRBD1. Sequencing was done on a sample of PBMCs. The sequence was collected from a woman aged 18-30 years in good health. In DNA form, the CDR3 reads TGCGCCAGCAGCATGACAGGGGGCGAAAACATTCAGTACTTC. Its translation: CASSMTGGENIQYF. The full variable domain, its missing parts supplied by reference TRBV5-1 and TRBJ2-4, is KAGVTQTPRYLIKTRGQQVTLSCSPISGHRSVSWYQQTPGQGLQFLFEYFSETQRNKGNFPGRFSGRQFSNSRSEMNVSTLELGDSALYLCASSMTGGENIQYFGAGTRLSVL.